This T cell receptor (beta chain) was profiled in a study of blood T cell repertoires in COVID-19. With 5 bases removed from V and 0 bases from J, the gap between germline ends came to 11 bases. Germline CDR1 is SGHTA and CDR2 is FQGNSA. The CDR3 runs 16 residues. TCRdb's table, derived via immunoSEQ multiplex PCR, lists solely in-frame clones and lacks some. The sample contains some 180,000 clones, roughly 81% of which appear only once. The clonotype comes from a woman at least 80 years old with COVID-19, enrolled during active disease. The sample was peripheral blood. The chain recombines TRBV7-2 with TRBJ1-6; no clear D. The DNA of the CDR3 is TGTGCCAGCAGCCAAACAAGGAGCTCCTATAATTCACCCCTCCACTTT. It encodes CASSQTRSSYNSPLHF. Combining the CDR3 with reference TRBV7-2 and TRBJ1-6 gives the whole variable domain GAGVSQSPSNKVTEKGKDVELRCDPISGHTALYWYRQSLGQGLEFLIYFQGNSAPDKSGLPSDRFSAERTGGSVSTLTIQRTQQEDSAVYLCASSQTRSSYNSPLHFGNGTRLTVT.